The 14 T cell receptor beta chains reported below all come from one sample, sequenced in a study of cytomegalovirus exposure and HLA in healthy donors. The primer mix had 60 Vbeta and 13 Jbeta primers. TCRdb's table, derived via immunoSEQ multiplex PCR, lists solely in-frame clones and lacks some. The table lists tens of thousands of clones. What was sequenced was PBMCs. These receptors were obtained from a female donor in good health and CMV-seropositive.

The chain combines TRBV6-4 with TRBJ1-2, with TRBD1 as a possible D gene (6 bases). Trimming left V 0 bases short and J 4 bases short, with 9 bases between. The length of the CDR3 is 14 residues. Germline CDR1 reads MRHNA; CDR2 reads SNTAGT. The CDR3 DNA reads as TGTGCCAGCAGTGACTCAGGGGGGGGCTATGGCTACACCTTC. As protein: CASSDSGGGYGYTF.

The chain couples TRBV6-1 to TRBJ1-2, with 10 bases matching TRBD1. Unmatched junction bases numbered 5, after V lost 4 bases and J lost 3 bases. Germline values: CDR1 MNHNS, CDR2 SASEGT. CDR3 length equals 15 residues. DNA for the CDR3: TGTGCCAGCAGTGCTCAGACAGGGGGCGACTATGGCTACACCTTC. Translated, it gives CASSAQTGGDYGYTF.

CDR3 DNA sequence: TGTGCCAGCTCAACGAGACAGGGTGGCAGCACAGATACGCAGTATTTT. Its translation is CASSTRQGGSTDTQYF. The chain is built from TRBV18 and TRBJ2-3; 7 bases match TRBD1. This CDR3 is built from 16 residues. The germline V gene encodes CDR1 KGHSH and CDR2 LQKENI. The V and J ends lost 5 bases and 0 bases, in that order; junction bases with no gene match: 8.

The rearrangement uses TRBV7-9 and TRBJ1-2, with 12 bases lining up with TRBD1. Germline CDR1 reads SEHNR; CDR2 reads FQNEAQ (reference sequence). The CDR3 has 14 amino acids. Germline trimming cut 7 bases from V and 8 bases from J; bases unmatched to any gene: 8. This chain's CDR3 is CASNPGQGAGGYTF. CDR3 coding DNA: TGTGCCAGCAACCCGGGACAGGGGGCGGGAGGCTACACCTTC.

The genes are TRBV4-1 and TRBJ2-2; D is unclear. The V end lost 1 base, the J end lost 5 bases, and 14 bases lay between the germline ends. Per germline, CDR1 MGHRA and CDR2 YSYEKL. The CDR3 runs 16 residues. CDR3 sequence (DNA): TGCGCCAGCAGCCAAGTCCAACTTTTTGTGACCGGGGAGCTGTTTTTT. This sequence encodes CASSQVQLFVTGELFF.

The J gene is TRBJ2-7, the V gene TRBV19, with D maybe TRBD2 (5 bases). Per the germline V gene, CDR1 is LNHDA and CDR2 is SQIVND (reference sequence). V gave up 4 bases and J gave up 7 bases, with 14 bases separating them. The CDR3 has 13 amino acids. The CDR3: CASSNRGSWEQYF. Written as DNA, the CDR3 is TGTGCCAGTAGTAACCGGGGAAGTTGGGAGCAGTACTTC.

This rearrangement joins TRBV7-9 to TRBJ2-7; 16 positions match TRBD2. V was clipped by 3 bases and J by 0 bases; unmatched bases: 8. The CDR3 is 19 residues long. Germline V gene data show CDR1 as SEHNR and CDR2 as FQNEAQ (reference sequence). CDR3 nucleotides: TGTGCCAGCAGCTTGGGGGGACTAGCGGGAGGGAGGGGCTCCTACGAGCAGTACTTC. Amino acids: CASSLGGLAGGRGSYEQYF.

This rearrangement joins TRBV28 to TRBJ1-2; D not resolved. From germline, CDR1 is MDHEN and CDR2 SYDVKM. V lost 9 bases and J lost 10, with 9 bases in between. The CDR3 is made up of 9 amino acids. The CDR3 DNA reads TGTGCCAGTGGAGCGGTCTACACCTTC. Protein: CASGAVYTF.

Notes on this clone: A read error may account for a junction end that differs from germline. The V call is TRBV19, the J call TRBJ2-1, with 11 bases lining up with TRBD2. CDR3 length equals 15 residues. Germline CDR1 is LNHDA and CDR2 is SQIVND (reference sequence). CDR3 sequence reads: CASSSPSGGFHVPVF. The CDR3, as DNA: TGTGCCAGTAGTTCTCCTAGCGGGGGGTTCCACGTGCCCGTCTTC.

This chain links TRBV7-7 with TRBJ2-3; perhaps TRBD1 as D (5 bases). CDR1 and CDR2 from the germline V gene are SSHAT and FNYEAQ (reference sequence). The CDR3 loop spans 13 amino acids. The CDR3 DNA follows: TGTGCTACCCAGCCGACAGGCACAGATACGCAGTATTTT. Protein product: CATQPTGTDTQYF.

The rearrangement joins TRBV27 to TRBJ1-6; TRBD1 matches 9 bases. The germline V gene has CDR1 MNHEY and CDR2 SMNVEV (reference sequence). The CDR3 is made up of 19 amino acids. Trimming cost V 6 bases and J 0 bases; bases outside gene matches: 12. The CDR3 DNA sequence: TGTGCCAGCAGCCCTAATCCGTACAGGGGGCCCTCCTATAATTCACCCCTCCACTTT. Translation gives CASSPNPYRGPSYNSPLHF.

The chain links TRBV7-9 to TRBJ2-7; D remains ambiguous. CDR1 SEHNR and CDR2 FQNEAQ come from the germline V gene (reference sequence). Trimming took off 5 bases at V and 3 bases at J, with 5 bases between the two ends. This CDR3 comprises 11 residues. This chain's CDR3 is CASSPYYEQYF. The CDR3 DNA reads TGTGCCAGCAGCCCTTACTACGAGCAGTACTTC.

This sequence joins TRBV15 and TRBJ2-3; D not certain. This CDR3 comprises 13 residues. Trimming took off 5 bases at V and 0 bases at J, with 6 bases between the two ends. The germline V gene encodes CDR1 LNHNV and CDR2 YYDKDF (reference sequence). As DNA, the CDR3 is TGTGCCACCAGCTTACAGAGCACAGATACGCAGTATTTT. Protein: CATSLQSTDTQYF.

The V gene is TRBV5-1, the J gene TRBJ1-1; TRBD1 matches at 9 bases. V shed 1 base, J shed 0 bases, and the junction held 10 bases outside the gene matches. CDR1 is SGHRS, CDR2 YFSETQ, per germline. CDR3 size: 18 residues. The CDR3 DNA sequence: TGCGCCAGCAGCTTGAGCCTCGGGACAGGGACCTTGAACACTGAAGCTTTCTTT. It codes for CASSLSLGTGTLNTEAFF.